These 28 T cell receptor beta chains originate from one sample sequenced in a study of blood T cell repertoires in COVID-19. TCRdb's copy holds only in-frame clones and misses some; the assay was immunoSEQ multiplex PCR. The sample carries hundreds of thousands of clones, approximately 86% recorded once. The specimen sequenced was peripheral blood. Receptors originate from a human donor in a cohort sampled during active COVID-19.

The chain's CDR3 is CASSQVIDSSYEQYF. The CDR3 DNA follows: TGCGCCAGCAGCCAAGTCATAGACAGCTCCTACGAGCAGTACTTC. J is TRBJ2-7 and V is TRBV4-1; tentative D call: TRBD1 (5 bases). Germline V gives CDR1 MGHRA, CDR2 YSYEKL. The CDR3 sequence is 15 residues long. V shed 1 base and J shed 0 bases, with 10 bases lying between them.

The genes are TRBV7-3 and TRBJ2-3; D is possibly TRBD2 (6 bases). Germline assignment: CDR1 SGHTA and CDR2 FQGTGA. This CDR3 has 14 amino acids. V was trimmed by 1 base and J by 4 bases, leaving 9 bases between them. The chain's CDR3 is CASSLNAGSDTQYF. The CDR3, as DNA: TGTGCCAGCAGCTTAAACGCGGGGTCAGATACGCAGTATTTT.

This clone was counted a single time. The gene calls are TRBV29-1 and TRBJ2-7, with 8 bases aligning to TRBD1. Germline CDR1 SQVTM, CDR2 ANQGSEA. CDR3 size: 13 residues. Losses at the gene ends were 7 bases for V and 5 bases for J; bases not matched to a gene: 10. Here the CDR3 reads CSAGRGLTDEQYF. The CDR3 region has the DNA TGCAGCGCCGGCAGGGGGCTTACCGACGAGCAGTACTTC.

The chain combines TRBV25-1 with TRBJ2-7, with 8 bases matching TRBD2. Germline V lookup: CDR1 MGHDK, CDR2 SYGVNS. J gave up 5 bases and V 3 bases, and 6 bases lay outside the gene matches. CDR3 length equals 14 residues. The CDR3 DNA follows: TGTGCCAGCAGTGACCCCGCGGGGGGCGACGAGCAGTACTTC. As protein: CASSDPAGGDEQYF.

V usage is TRBV28 and J usage is TRBJ1-5, with D unresolved. This CDR3 comprises 13 residues. With 6 bases removed from V and 4 bases from J, the gap between germline ends came to 10 bases. Germline CDR1 is MDHEN and CDR2 is SYDVKM. The CDR3 coding sequence is TGTGCCAGCAGCGCCGCGGGTAATCAGCCCCAGCATTTT. It yields the protein CASSAAGNQPQHF.

The chain employs TRBV10-3 and TRBJ2-7; D may be TRBD2 (7 bases). This CDR3 region has 14 residues. The germline V gene has CDR1 ENHRY and CDR2 SYGVKD. Trimming cost V 6 bases and J 5 bases, with 17 bases left between them. For the CDR3, the DNA is TGTGCCATCAGGAACGGGGAGGGGGTTCACGAGCAGTACTTC. Protein product: CAIRNGEGVHEQYF.

This chain connects TRBV30 to TRBJ2-2; TRBD1 aligns across 9 bases. The germline V gene encodes CDR1 GTSNPN and CDR2 SVGIG (reference sequence). The CDR3 runs 15 residues. J gave up 6 bases and V 2 bases, and 7 bases lay outside the gene matches. CDR3 in DNA: TGTGCCTGGAGTCCCGGGACAGGGTCGGCCGGGGAGCTGTTTTTT. This codes for CAWSPGTGSAGELFF.

The chain couples TRBV27 to TRBJ2-2; 7 nucleotides align to TRBD2. Trimming at V came to 6 bases and at J to 5 bases, leaving 6 bases not matched to a gene. Germline V gene lookup returns CDR1 MNHEY and CDR2 SMNVEV (reference sequence). CDR3 length equals 14 residues. This chain's CDR3 is CASRLARETGELFF. The DNA for the CDR3 is TGTGCCAGCAGACTAGCGAGAGAGACCGGGGAGCTGTTTTTT.

The gene calls are TRBV11-1 and TRBJ1-2; 8 positions agree with TRBD1. Germline CDR1 reads SGHAT; CDR2 reads FQDESV (reference sequence). The trim removed 2 bases at V and 1 base at J, leaving 3 bases unmatched. The CDR3 totals 15 residues. The CDR3 loop is CASSLRTGYNYGYTF. The CDR3 DNA reads TGTGCCAGCAGCTTAAGGACAGGGTATAACTATGGCTACACCTTC.

The V call is TRBV12-3 or TRBV12-4, the J call TRBJ1-1, with a tentative D call TRBD1 (5 bases). The V gene lost 3 bases and the J gene lost 3 bases, with 8 bases spanning the gap. This CDR3 has 13 residues. Here the CDR3 DNA reads TGTGCCAGCAGTTTTCAGGGTGACACTGAAGCTTTCTTT. This codes for CASSFQGDTEAFF.

The chain links TRBV28 to TRBJ1-1; TRBD1 agrees at 8 bases. The germline CDR1 and CDR2 sequences are MDHEN and SYDVKM. The J segment lost 4 bases and the V segment lost 5 bases, leaving 6 bases of the junction unmatched. The CDR3 extends over 14 amino acids. CDR3 sequence reads: CASSQQGVVTEAFF. The CDR3 DNA reads as TGTGCCAGCAGTCAACAGGGGGTAGTCACTGAAGCTTTCTTT.

The rearrangement joins TRBV9 to TRBJ1-3; D ambiguous. CDR3 length: 14 amino acids. Germline lookup yields CDR1 SGDLS and CDR2 YYNGEE. Between the trimmed V and J ends, which lost 0 bases and 7 bases, there was a span of 11 bases. The CDR3 bases are TGTGCCAGCAGCGTAGGCACGAGCAGGAACACCATATATTTT. It yields the protein CASSVGTSRNTIYF.

The rearrangement links TRBV2 to TRBJ2-1; 8 bases are shared with TRBD2. Per the germline V gene, CDR1 is SNHLY and CDR2 is FYNNEI. V shed 2 bases, J shed 3 bases, and the junction held 6 bases outside the gene matches. The CDR3 contains 16 residues. The CDR3 DNA sequence: TGTGCCAGCAGTGAATGGAGCGGGAGTATCTACAATGAGCAGTTCTTC. Encoded protein: CASSEWSGSIYNEQFF.

In its sample, this clone was seen once. V gene TRBV28 combines with J gene TRBJ2-2, with D unresolved. Germline lookup yields CDR1 MDHEN and CDR2 SYDVKM. V was pared by 7 bases and J by 2 bases, with 23 bases between. This CDR3 spans 18 amino acids. The CDR3 coding sequence is TGTGCCAGCACCGTGCCCCCCTGGCAGGCGCCTAACACCGGGGAGCTGTTTTTT. This encodes CASTVPPWQAPNTGELFF.

This rearrangement joins TRBV3-1 (or the pseudogene TRBV3-2) to TRBJ2-3; D is possibly TRBD2 (7 bases). Trimming took off 1 base at V and 4 bases at J, with 15 bases between the two ends. CDR1 LGHDT and CDR2 YNNKEL come from the germline V gene (reference sequence). The CDR3 consists of 16 residues. CDR3 nucleotides: TGTGCCAGCAGCCAAGTTGGCGGGGGCTTGGCAGATACGCAGTATTTT. Its translation: CASSQVGGGLADTQYF.

This chain uses TRBV6-5 with TRBJ1-2, with TRBD1 matching over 8 bases. Germline V gene lookup returns CDR1 MNHEY and CDR2 SVGAGI. The CDR3 is 13 residues long. V was clipped by 6 bases and J by 5 bases; unmatched bases: 5. This CDR3 is CASSEDRAYGYTF. The CDR3 DNA reads as TGTGCCAGCAGCGAGGACAGGGCGTATGGCTACACCTTC.

J is TRBJ1-2 and V is TRBV30; 8 bases are shared with TRBD1. Trimming at V came to 3 bases and at J to 10 bases, leaving 7 bases not matched to a gene. The CDR3 totals 12 residues. Looked up from germline, CDR1 is GTSNPN and CDR2 is SVGIG (reference sequence). CDR3 DNA sequence: TGTGCCTGGAGCCGGGCAGGGGGCCCCTACACCTTC. Translation gives CAWSRAGGPYTF.

This CDR3 reads CATARGYYEQYF. The CDR3 DNA reads TGTGCCACCGCACGGGGGTACTACGAGCAGTACTTC. The chain couples TRBV24-1 to TRBJ2-7, with TRBD2 as a possible D gene (6 bases). The CDR3 sequence is 12 residues long. Per germline, CDR1 KGHDR and CDR2 SFDVKD. The V gene lost 9 bases and the J gene lost 3 bases, with 11 bases spanning the gap.

The chain recombines TRBV7-8 with TRBJ1-2; possible D gene TRBD1, 5 bases. In germline, CDR1 is SGHVS, CDR2 FQNEAQ. The CDR3 spans 13 residues. Trimming removed 5 bases from V and 8 bases from J, with 15 bases in between. The chain's CDR3 is CASSDLRGGGYTF. The CDR3 DNA follows: TGTGCCAGCAGCGACCTTAGGGGAGGCGGCTACACCTTC. The full variable domain, completed using reference TRBV7-8 and TRBJ1-2, is GAGVSQSPRYKVAKRGQDVALRCDPISGHVSLFWYQQALGQGPEFLTYFQNEAQLDKSGLPSDRFFAERPEGSVSTLKIQRTQQEDSAVYLCASSDLRGGGYTFGSGTRLTVV.

The table lists this clone with a count of one. This chain links TRBV7-3 with TRBJ2-1; the match to TRBD2 covers 10 bases. The CDR3 runs to 14 residues. CDR1 and CDR2 from the germline V gene are SGHTA and FQGTGA. V lost 2 bases and J lost 7; bases outside the gene matches: 2. Here the CDR3 DNA reads TGTGCCAGCAGCTTATTAGCGGGAGGAAATGAGCAGTTCTTC. Amino acid sequence: CASSLLAGGNEQFF.

The chain couples TRBV5-1 to TRBJ1-2; D perhaps matches TRBD1 (6 bases). This CDR3 region has 15 residues. Germline V gene sequence: CDR1 SGHRS, CDR2 YFSETQ. V was clipped by 4 bases and J by 6 bases, with 19 bases between them. The CDR3 spells CASSPRPGQMDGYTF. The CDR3, as DNA: TGCGCCAGCAGCCCCCGCCCGGGACAAATGGATGGCTACACCTTC.

The rearrangement uses TRBV3-1 (or the pseudogene TRBV3-2) and TRBJ1-2; D is unresolved. The CDR3 length is 12 residues. The V gene's germline CDR1 is LGHDT and CDR2 YNNKEL (reference sequence). With 4 bases removed from V and 7 bases from J, the gap between germline ends came to 10 bases. This CDR3 reads CASSLLNSGYTF. CDR3 sequence (DNA): TGTGCCAGCAGCCTCCTGAACAGTGGCTACACCTTC.

The V gene is TRBV6-6, the J gene TRBJ2-1; no definite D call. The length of the CDR3 is 13 residues. CDR1 is MNHNY and CDR2 is SVGAGI in the germline V gene (reference sequence). Trimming took off 0 bases at V and 5 bases at J, with 5 bases between the two ends. The CDR3 sequence: CASSYSRDNEQFF. CDR3 sequence (DNA): TGTGCCAGCAGTTACTCTCGTGACAATGAGCAGTTCTTC.

V usage is TRBV5-1 and J usage is TRBJ2-3; TRBD2 might be the D (6 bases). Trimming stripped 0 bases from V and 2 bases from J, with 13 bases between. CDR3 size: 16 residues. The V gene's germline CDR1 is SGHRS and CDR2 YFSETQ. CDR3 amino acids: CASSLVSGSDTDTQYF. DNA of the CDR3: TGCGCCAGCAGCTTGGTGAGCGGGTCCGACACAGATACGCAGTATTTT.

The chain joins TRBV29-1 to TRBJ2-3, with D unresolved. Germline V gene sequence: CDR1 SQVTM, CDR2 ANQGSEA. The CDR3 loop spans 14 amino acids. The V gene lost 1 base and the J gene lost 1 base, with 9 bases spanning the gap. CDR3 DNA sequence: TGCAGCGTTGAAGGGAGTTGGGGCACAGATACGCAGTATTTT. Encoded protein: CSVEGSWGTDTQYF.

CDR3 coding DNA: TGTGCCAGCAGCCAAGCGATAGCGGGAGGGGGTTTAAGTACGCAGTATTTT. This encodes CASSQAIAGGGLSTQYF. The chain joins TRBV4-2 to TRBJ2-3; 11 nucleotides match TRBD2. Germline assignment: CDR1 LGHNA and CDR2 YNFKEQ. There are 17 residues in the CDR3. V lost 1 base and J lost 8; bases outside the gene matches: 11.

This clone has a handful of counts. V gene TRBV4-1 combines with J gene TRBJ2-1; D remains ambiguous. Trimming left V 2 bases short and J 0 bases short, with 17 bases between. The CDR3 loop spans 18 amino acids. Looked up from germline, CDR1 is MGHRA and CDR2 is YSYEKL. CDR3 residues: CASSQMIFERNSYNEQFF. The DNA of the CDR3 is TGCGCCAGCAGCCAAATGATCTTCGAGCGAAACTCCTACAATGAGCAGTTCTTC.

The V and J genes are TRBV2 and TRBJ2-5; unclear D gene. The ends were cut back, 1 base at V and 1 base at J, with 7 bases in the middle. This CDR3 spans 14 amino acids. Germline loops: CDR1 SNHLY, CDR2 FYNNEI. Here the CDR3 reads CASSEGRGQETQYF. CDR3 in DNA: TGTGCCAGCAGTGAAGGTAGAGGCCAAGAGACCCAGTACTTC.